Here is one TCR beta chain with its context. Its antigen is not known. This entry comes from a study of shared clonotypes between healthy human individuals. Study-wide results and limits: Only a few donors were included, so the genetic and exposure-history diversity represented was limited.

V gave up 7 bases and J gave up 0 bases, with 4 bases separating them. Germline V gives CDR1 MDHEN, CDR2 SYDVKM. CDR3 length equals 12 residues. Across several immunoSEQ plates, the genomic DNA of each subset was split evenly. TCRdb's copy holds only in-frame clones and misses some; the assay was immunoSEQ multiplex PCR. The sample lists around 690,000 clones; roughly 91% were seen once. Sample: memory CD8+ T cells from PBMCs. Subset of the sample: CD45RO+ cells pooled with CCR7-negative TemRA cells. J is TRBJ2-1 and V is TRBV28; D is undetermined. The TCR sequence derives from a man between 18 and 35 years old in good health. Some clones in this sample may be carry-over from other donors' samples. CDR3 region: CASTGSYNEQFF. DNA for the CDR3: TGTGCCAGCACCGGCTCCTACAATGAGCAGTTCTTC.